This T cell receptor beta chain was sequenced during a study of tumor-infiltrating lymphocytes in primary liver carcinoma. CDR3 length equals 16 residues. In germline, CDR1 is MNHNY, CDR2 SVGAGI (reference sequence). With respect to this clonotype: At one of its ends the junction is not consistent with the germline gene, which may arise from a read error.

The researchers produced TCR beta cDNA from roughly 550 ng total RNA with a constant-region primer. Libraries for TCR beta were built through three nested multiplex PCR rounds, which together made up a slightly modified ARM-PCR procedure. A C-beta reverse primer was combined with TRBV1-TRBV30 forward primers in the first two PCR rounds, and each round had about 10 cycles. MiXCR, run by TCRdb on the multiplex PCR reads, gives a single entry per CDR3 protein. This sample carries tens of thousands of distinct CDR3 sequences, about three quarters of them seen once, and the ten largest clones take 40% to 55%. Unsorted bulk tissue, 20-30 mg of it, served as the source for co-extraction of RNA and DNA.

This sequence originates from a man between 35 and 55 years old with primary liver carcinoma and hepatitis B virus infection. The rearrangement links TRBV6-6 to TRBJ2-2; weak D call: TRBD2 (7 bases). Sample: liver tumor tissue from sampling region 3. Subset described: tumor region T3, left-lateral pole. The chain's CDR3 is CVSSKRGRAGTGELLF. As DNA, the CDR3 is TGTGTCAGCAGTAAAAGGGGGAGGGCCGGGACCGGGGAGCTGCTTTTT.